This T cell receptor (beta chain) was captured in a study of blood T cell repertoires in COVID-19. Study processing details: Estimation of nucleated cell counts was performed using reference gene primer amplification. The repertoire was sequenced with immunoSEQ multiplex PCR; TCRdb's copy has only in-frame clones and lacks some. V and J calls and clone size follow that table, whereas D and trimming were derived from the DNA. The table has 120,000 to 150,000 clones, 70% to 90% seen once. The source of this sequence is a woman aged 60-70 years with COVID-19, enrolled during active disease. Sequenced input: peripheral blood.

CDR3 amino acids: CASSQISLLRHTDTQYF. CDR3 nucleotides: TGTGCCAGCAGCCAAATCAGTCTCTTGAGACACACAGATACGCAGTATTTT. The rearrangement links TRBV14 to TRBJ2-3; D is unresolved. Germline values: CDR1 SGHDN, CDR2 FVKESK. Trimming pared 2 bases from V and 2 bases from J, leaving 17 bases between. The CDR3 spans 17 residues.